A single sample gave rise to the 19 T cell receptor beta chains below, sequenced in a study of T cells after somatic rescue of genetic block. Profiled with immunoSEQ multiplex PCR; TCRdb holds only in-frame clones, not every one. Of 70,000 or so clones in the sample, just over 90% are singletons; the top ten hold 2.5% to 3.5%. Sequenced material: peripheral blood mononuclear cells (PBMCs). These receptors were obtained from a man aged 40-49 years.

DNA for the CDR3: TGTGCCAGCAGCGGGAGGGGCGGGCCTGGGGCCAACGTCCTGACTTTC. Protein product: CASSGRGGPGANVLTF. This sequence joins TRBV7-6 and TRBJ2-6; 7 bases line up with TRBD2. Per the germline V gene, CDR1 is SGHVS and CDR2 is FNYEAQ. J gave up 2 bases and V 5 bases, and 6 bases lay outside the gene matches. The CDR3 spans 16 residues.

This clone appeared a single time. The chain combines TRBV5-1 with TRBJ2-3; D remains ambiguous. This CDR3 is 15 amino acids long. Germline CDR1 and CDR2: SGHRS and YFSETQ. V gave up 0 bases and J gave up 0 bases, with 8 bases separating them. The CDR3, as DNA: TGCGCCAGCAGCTTGGCACTACATAGCACAGATACGCAGTATTTT. It codes for CASSLALHSTDTQYF. Using reference TRBV5-1 and TRBJ2-3 for the parts outside the CDR3, the full variable domain is KAGVTQTPRYLIKTRGQQVTLSCSPISGHRSVSWYQQTPGQGLQFLFEYFSETQRNKGNFPGRFSGRQFSNSRSEMNVSTLELGDSALYLCASSLALHSTDTQYFGPGTRLTVL.

V is TRBV30 and J is TRBJ1-5; unclear D gene. CDR3 length: 13 amino acids. Per germline, CDR1 GTSNPN and CDR2 SVGIG (reference sequence). V was trimmed by 5 bases and J by 5 bases, leaving 13 bases between them. DNA for the CDR3: TGTGCCTGGGGGATCGGTCTGGATCAGCCCCAGCATTTT. Encoded protein: CAWGIGLDQPQHF.

This chain uses TRBV7-7 with TRBJ2-2; D is possibly TRBD1 (6 bases). The CDR3 loop spans 15 amino acids. Germline V gene sequence: CDR1 SSHAT, CDR2 FNYEAQ (reference sequence). Between the trimmed V and J ends, which lost 4 bases and 4 bases, there was a span of 13 bases. The CDR3 nucleotides are TGTGCCAGCAGCTCCTCTCCGACAGGCACCGGGGAGCTGTTTTTT. It encodes CASSSSPTGTGELFF.

The V and J genes are TRBV27 and TRBJ2-1; TRBD1 is a possible D gene (5 bases). The V end lost 7 bases, the J end lost 5 bases, and 15 bases lay between the germline ends. Germline CDR1 and CDR2: MNHEY and SMNVEV (reference sequence). This CDR3 has 14 residues. CDR3 sequence reads: CASTWSGADNEQFF. In DNA, the CDR3 is TGTGCCAGCACGTGGAGTGGGGCGGACAATGAGCAGTTCTTC.

The chain employs TRBV11-2 and TRBJ2-7; 10 nucleotides line up with TRBD2. CDR3 length: 16 amino acids. V shed 3 bases, J shed 2 bases, and the junction held 7 bases outside the gene matches. Germline lookup yields CDR1 SGHAT and CDR2 FQNNGV. Written as DNA, the CDR3 is TGTGCCAGCAGCTTTTTAGCGGGGGGCCGTCCCTACGAGCAGTACTTC. This translates into CASSFLAGGRPYEQYF.

The chain employs TRBV5-4 and TRBJ2-3, with TRBD1 matching 9 bases. V shed 4 bases, J shed 0 bases, and the junction held 9 bases outside the gene matches. The length of the CDR3 is 17 residues. CDR1 and CDR2 from the germline V gene are SGHNT and YYREEE (reference sequence). This chain's CDR3 is CASSKPGQGISTDTQYF. The CDR3 DNA sequence: TGTGCCAGCAGCAAACCGGGACAGGGAATTAGCACAGATACGCAGTATTTT.

The rearrangement uses TRBV6-1 and TRBJ2-1; D may be TRBD1 (6 bases). The CDR3 extends over 18 amino acids. Trimming shortened V by 1 base and J by 0 bases, and 16 bases separated the two germline ends. Germline loops: CDR1 MNHNS, CDR2 SASEGT. The DNA of the CDR3 is TGTGCCAGCAGTGAAGGAAAGGGGGTCCCGAGCTCCTACAATGAGCAGTTCTTC. Translated: CASSEGKGVPSSYNEQFF.

V and J are TRBV19 and TRBJ1-5; D not certain. V was shortened by 4 bases and J by 1 base, with 8 bases between the two germline ends. The V gene's germline CDR1 is LNHDA and CDR2 SQIVND (reference sequence). The CDR3 runs to 14 residues. For the CDR3, the DNA is TGTGCCAGTAGTAACACAGCGAGCAATCAGCCCCAGCATTTT. This gives the protein CASSNTASNQPQHF.

The chain couples TRBV6-5 to TRBJ2-3; 8 bases agree with TRBD2. The CDR3 runs to 15 residues. The junction had 6 bases not matched to a gene; V was cut back by 5 bases and J by 2 bases. Germline V gene lookup returns CDR1 MNHEY and CDR2 SVGAGI. CDR3 protein: CASSTGTRATDTQYF. CDR3 in DNA: TGTGCCAGCAGTACCGGGACTAGAGCCACAGATACGCAGTATTTT.

The rearrangement joins TRBV6-5 to TRBJ1-3; 7 bases match TRBD1. CDR1 and CDR2 from the germline V gene are MNHEY and SVGAGI. This CDR3 region has 16 residues. After removal of 2 bases from V and 1 base from J, the junction contained 5 bases not matched to a gene. Here the CDR3 reads CASSYVQGVSGNTIYF. CDR3 DNA: TGTGCCAGCAGTTACGTCCAGGGGGTTTCTGGAAACACCATATATTTT.

The rearrangement links TRBV7-8 to TRBJ1-4; the D gene is possibly TRBD1 (5 bases). The CDR3 has 14 amino acids. The ends were cut back, 1 base at V and 6 bases at J, with 9 bases in the middle. Germline V gene sequence: CDR1 SGHVS, CDR2 FQNEAQ. CDR3 DNA sequence: TGTGCCAGCAGCTTAGGCAGGGTAGATGAAAAACTGTTTTTT. It codes for CASSLGRVDEKLFF.

The J gene is TRBJ2-3, the V gene TRBV9; the D gene is possibly TRBD1 (6 bases). Germline V gene sequence: CDR1 SGDLS, CDR2 YYNGEE. V was cut by 1 base and J by 6 bases, with 12 bases left in between. The CDR3 spans 14 residues. The CDR3 spells CASSVSQGLDTQYF. The CDR3 DNA follows: TGTGCCAGCAGCGTATCTCAGGGGCTCGATACGCAGTATTTT. The full variable domain, rest sourced from reference TRBV9 and TRBJ2-3, is DSGVTQTPKHLITATGQRVTLRCSPRSGDLSVYWYQQSLDQGLQFLIQYYNGEERAKGNILERFSAQQFPDLHSELNLSSLELGDSALYFCASSVSQGLDTQYFGPGTRLTVL.

The chain has TRBV6-5 and TRBJ2-3; the D is unclear. The CDR3 totals 11 residues. Deletions cut 0 bases from V and 7 bases from J, with 2 bases between. Germline CDR1 reads MNHEY; CDR2 reads SVGAGI. Here the CDR3 reads CASSYSYTQYF. The CDR3 DNA sequence: TGTGCCAGCAGTTACTCCTATACGCAGTATTTT.

V usage is TRBV5-6 and J usage is TRBJ2-5; 8 nucleotides line up with TRBD2. The V gene end was trimmed by 0 bases and the J gene end by 5 bases; junction bases not matched to a gene: 9. CDR3 length: 16 residues. The germline gives CDR1 SGHDT, CDR2 YYEEEE. CDR3 amino acids: CASSLGPSGWRETQYF. The DNA for the CDR3 is TGTGCCAGCAGCTTGGGGCCTAGCGGGTGGAGGGAGACCCAGTACTTC.

This clone came up once. This chain connects TRBV6-1 to TRBJ1-1, with D unresolved. The CDR3 is 13 amino acids. The germline V and J ends were trimmed by 8 bases and 5 bases, with 15 bases remaining between them. Per the germline V gene, CDR1 is MNHNS and CDR2 is SASEGT. CDR3 protein: CASHRAPGTEAFF. In nucleotides, the CDR3 is TGTGCCAGCCACCGGGCCCCGGGGACTGAAGCTTTCTTT.

This chain connects TRBV9 to TRBJ2-7, with a weak D call TRBD1 (6 bases). CDR1 is SGDLS, CDR2 YYNGEE, per germline. V dropped 3 bases and J dropped 2 bases, with 18 bases sitting between them. The CDR3 is made up of 16 amino acids. CDR3 sequence reads: CASSGEGHSTAYEQYF. The CDR3, as DNA: TGTGCCAGCAGCGGCGAGGGACACTCTACCGCCTACGAGCAGTACTTC.

A single count supports this clone. This chain connects TRBV5-4 to TRBJ2-1; 7 nucleotides match TRBD2. The V gene end was trimmed by 5 bases and the J gene end by 3 bases; junction bases not matched to a gene: 5. There are 14 residues in the CDR3. Germline V CDR1 and CDR2: SGHNT, YYREEE (reference sequence). The CDR3 nucleotides are TGTGCCAGCAGTCTGGGAGGGGTCTACAATGAGCAGTTCTTC. Protein sequence: CASSLGGVYNEQFF.

The chain combines TRBV19 with TRBJ2-7, with D tentatively TRBD2 (5 bases). The V and J ends lost 1 base and 6 bases respectively, with 7 bases between them. The V gene's germline CDR1 is LNHDA and CDR2 SQIVND (reference sequence). This CDR3 comprises 12 residues. This CDR3 is CASSIGGFEQYF. DNA for the CDR3: TGTGCCAGTAGTATAGGAGGGTTCGAGCAGTACTTC.